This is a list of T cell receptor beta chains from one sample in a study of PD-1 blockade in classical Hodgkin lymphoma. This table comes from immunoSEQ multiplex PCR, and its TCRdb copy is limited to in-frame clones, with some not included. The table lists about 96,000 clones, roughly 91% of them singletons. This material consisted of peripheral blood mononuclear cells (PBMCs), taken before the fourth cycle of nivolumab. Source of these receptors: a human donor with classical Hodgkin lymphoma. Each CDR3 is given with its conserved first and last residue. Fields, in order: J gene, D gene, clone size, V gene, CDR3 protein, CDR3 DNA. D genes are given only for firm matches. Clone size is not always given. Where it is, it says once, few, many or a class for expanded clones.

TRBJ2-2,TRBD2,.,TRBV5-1,CASSLGPERGTGELFF,TGCGCCAGCAGCTTGGGTCCGGAGCGGGGCACCGGGGAGCTGTTTTTT
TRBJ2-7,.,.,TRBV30,CAWSGGYEQYF,TGTGCCTGGAGTGGGGGCTACGAGCAGTACTTC
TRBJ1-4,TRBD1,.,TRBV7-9,CASSLGRTGSYEKLFF,TGTGCCAGCAGCTTAGGTCGGACAGGGTCTTATGAAAAACTGTTTTTT
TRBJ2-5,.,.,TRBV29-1,CSAPFAEKETQYF,TGCAGCGCACCCTTTGCGGAAAAAGAGACCCAGTACTTC
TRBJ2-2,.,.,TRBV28,CASSLFMGNGELFF,TGTGCCAGCAGTTTATTTATGGGAAACGGGGAGCTGTTTTTT
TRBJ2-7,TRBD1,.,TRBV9,CASSDWDSTYEQYF,TGTGCCAGCAGCGACTGGGACAGTACCTACGAGCAGTACTTC
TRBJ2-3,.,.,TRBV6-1,CASSGGASTQASTDTQYF,TGTGCCAGCAGTGGGGGGGCGAGTACCCAGGCTAGCACAGATACGCAGTATTTT
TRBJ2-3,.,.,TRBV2,CASSVGGLGDTQYF,TGTGCCAGCAGTGTAGGCGGGCTGGGAGATACGCAGTATTTT
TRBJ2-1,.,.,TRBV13,CASSLQEQFF,TGTGCCAGCAGCCTCCAGGAGCAGTTCTTC
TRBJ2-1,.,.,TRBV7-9,CASSLAGAKGYNEQFF,TGTGCCAGCAGCTTAGCGGGAGCGAAGGGCTACAATGAGCAGTTCTTC
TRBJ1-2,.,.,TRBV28,CASQTDTYGYTF,TGTGCCAGTCAGACAGACACCTATGGCTACACCTTC
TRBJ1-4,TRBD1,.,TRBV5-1,CASSFQGATTNEKLFF,TGCGCCAGCAGCTTTCAGGGGGCAACAACTAATGAAAAACTGTTTTTT
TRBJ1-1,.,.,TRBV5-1,CASSPIQGAATEAFF,TGCGCCAGCAGCCCGATACAGGGAGCCGCCACTGAAGCTTTCTTT
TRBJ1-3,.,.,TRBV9,CASSVQTGSGNTIYF,TGTGCCAGCAGCGTTCAGACAGGCTCTGGAAACACCATATATTTT
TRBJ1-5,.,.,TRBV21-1,CASSKGTGQINQPQHF,TGTGCCAGCAGCAAAGGGACGGGACAGATCAATCAGCCCCAGCATTTT
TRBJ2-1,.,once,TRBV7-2,CASSFTNNYNEQFF,TGTGCCAGCAGCTTTACCAACAACTACAATGAGCAGTTCTTC
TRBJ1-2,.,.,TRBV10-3,CAISESPGYGYTF,TGTGCCATCAGTGAGTCCCCCGGCTATGGCTACACCTTC
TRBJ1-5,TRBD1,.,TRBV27,CASSRAATGNQPQHF,TGTGCCAGCAGTCGCGCCGCGACAGGGAATCAGCCCCAGCATTTT
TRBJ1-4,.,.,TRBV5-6,CASSFLQSNEKLFF,TGTGCCAGCAGCTTTTTACAGTCTAATGAAAAACTGTTTTTT
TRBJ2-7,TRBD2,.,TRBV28,CASSSTGTSGRLEQYF,TGTGCCAGCAGTTCTACCGGGACTAGCGGGAGATTGGAGCAGTACTTC
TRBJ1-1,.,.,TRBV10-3,CAISELNTEAFF,TGTGCCATCAGTGAACTGAACACTGAAGCTTTCTTT
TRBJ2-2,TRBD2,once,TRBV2,CASNPGLADTGELFF,TGTGCCAGCAATCCGGGACTAGCGGACACCGGGGAGCTGTTTTTT
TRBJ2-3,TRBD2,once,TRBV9,CASSEGTSGGYTDTQYF,TGTGCCAGCAGCGAGGGGACTAGCGGGGGGTACACAGATACGCAGTATTTT
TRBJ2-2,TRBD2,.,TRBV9,CASSVRRTSGTNTGELFF,TGTGCCAGCAGCGTGAGGCGTACTAGCGGGACGAACACCGGGGAGCTGTTTTTT
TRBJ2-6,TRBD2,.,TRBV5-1,CASSLTSGRASGANVLTF,TGCGCCAGCAGCTTAACTAGCGGGAGGGCCTCTGGGGCCAACGTCCTGACTTTC
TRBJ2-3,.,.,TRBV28,CASSLPGDTQYF,TGTGCCAGCAGTTTACCGGGAGATACGCAGTATTTT
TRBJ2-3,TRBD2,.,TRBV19,CATLPGGSTDTQYF,TGTGCCACCCTCCCGGGGGGTTCCACAGATACGCAGTATTTT
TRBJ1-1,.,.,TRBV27,CASSSTGFPWDTEAFF,TGTGCCAGCAGTTCTACAGGTTTCCCTTGGGACACTGAAGCTTTCTTT
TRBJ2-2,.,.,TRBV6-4,CASSEGGLLVPGELFF,TGTGCCAGCAGTGAGGGCGGACTCCTAGTCCCCGGGGAGCTGTTTTTT
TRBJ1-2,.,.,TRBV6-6,CASSRLGVPPGYTF,TGTGCCAGCAGTCGTCTCGGGGTCCCACCTGGCTACACCTTC
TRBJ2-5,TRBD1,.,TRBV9,CASSVVGQGGETQYF,TGTGCCAGCAGCGTAGTGGGACAGGGTGGCGAGACCCAGTACTTC
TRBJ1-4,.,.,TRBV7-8,CASSLTGHLFNEKLFF,TGTGCCAGCAGCTTAACGGGACACCTCTTTAATGAAAAACTGTTTTTT
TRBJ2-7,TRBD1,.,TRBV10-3,CAISTDRAYSYEQYF,TGTGCCATCAGTACGGACAGGGCCTACTCCTACGAGCAGTACTTC
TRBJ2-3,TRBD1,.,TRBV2,CAGRQGFTDTQYF,TGTGCCGGTAGACAGGGCTTCACAGATACGCAGTATTTT
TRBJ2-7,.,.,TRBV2,CASSIDYEQYF,TGTGCCAGCAGCATAGACTACGAGCAGTACTTC
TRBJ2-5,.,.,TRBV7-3,CASSPEGRRETQYF,TGTGCCAGCAGCCCGGAGGGTCGGAGAGAGACCCAGTACTTC
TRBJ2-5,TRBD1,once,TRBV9,CASSTGQDGAETQYF,TGTGCCAGCAGCACGGGACAGGATGGGGCAGAGACCCAGTACTTC
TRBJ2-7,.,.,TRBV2,CATRGLANTYEQYF,TGTGCCACACGTGGGCTAGCCAATACCTACGAGCAGTACTTC